This T cell receptor (beta chain) was identified during a study of blood T cells in healthy people across ages. PCR was performed a second time for roughly 7 to 11 cycles using a sample-barcoded 5' primer and a J-beta primer mix. TCRdb passed the 5' RACE reads through MiXCR, listing each CDR3 protein once. The sample contains around 940,000 distinct CDR3 sequences, just over 50% of which appear only once. This clonotype was observed a few times. Between the trimmed V and J ends, which lost 0 bases and 6 bases, there was a span of 6 bases. The CDR3 has 13 amino acids. CDR1 is DFQATT and CDR2 is SNEGSKA in the germline V gene (reference sequence).

The rearrangement uses TRBV20-1 and TRBJ1-6; D ambiguous. Sequenced sample: blood. The TCR originated in a woman in her fifties or sixties in good health. In DNA, the CDR3 is TGCAGTGCTAGAGACAGGAGTAATTCACCCCTCCACTTT. It encodes CSARDRSNSPLHF.